The 10 T cell receptor beta chains listed next were all sequenced from one sample in a study of CD8+ T cells in alopecia areata. cDNA reverse transcribed from extracted RNA served as the sequencing template. Measured with immunoSEQ multiplex PCR; TCRdb has only the in-frame clones, and not every one. The data show 90,000 to 120,000 clones, with about 50% seen just once and 20% to 25% held by the top ten. The sequencing sample was made of NKG2D-low CD8+ T cells sorted from blood. The receptors were sampled from a human donor with alopecia areata.

V and J are TRBV7-2 and TRBJ2-7; 7 positions agree with TRBD2. V was clipped by 1 base and J by 4 bases; unmatched bases: 10. The germline gives CDR1 SGHTA, CDR2 FQGNSA. The CDR3 spans 16 residues. The CDR3 DNA reads TGTGCCAGCAGCTTAGAGCCGCTAGCGGAGGGTTACGAGCAGTACTTC. Translated, it gives CASSLEPLAEGYEQYF.

The rearrangement links TRBV12-5 to TRBJ2-1; 7 bases are shared with TRBD2. Germline CDR1 reads LGHNT; CDR2 reads FRNRAP. This CDR3 region has 12 residues. Losses at the gene ends were 6 bases for V and 9 bases for J; bases not matched to a gene: 5. The CDR3 region is CASGRESGEQFF. The DNA of the CDR3 is TGTGCTAGTGGGCGGGAGTCGGGTGAGCAGTTCTTC.

The chain links TRBV4-1 to TRBJ1-1; perhaps TRBD1 as D (5 bases). Trimming stripped 0 bases from V and 2 bases from J, with 13 bases between. CDR3 length: 16 residues. CDR1 is MGHRA and CDR2 is YSYEKL in the germline V gene. The CDR3 nucleotides are TGCGCCAGCAGCCAAGATCCGGGCAGGGTAAACACTGAAGCTTTCTTT. It specifies CASSQDPGRVNTEAFF.

This chain connects TRBV29-1 to TRBJ2-1; TRBD2 matches 14 bases. This CDR3 comprises 14 residues. Looked up from germline, CDR1 is SQVTM and CDR2 is ANQGSEA. V lost 7 bases to trimming and J lost 9 bases; unmatched junction nucleotides: 8. The CDR3 is CSAVGLAGVTEQFF. The CDR3 bases are TGCAGCGCCGTGGGACTAGCGGGAGTCACTGAGCAGTTCTTC.

CDR3 coding DNA: TGTGCCAGTAGTTCCACCGGGGAATACAAAGATACGCAGTATTTT. Protein: CASSSTGEYKDTQYF. This rearrangement joins TRBV19 to TRBJ2-3, with a possible D match to TRBD2 (5 bases). The CDR3 loop spans 15 amino acids. The germline V gene has CDR1 LNHDA and CDR2 SQIVND (reference sequence). V was cut by 5 bases and J by 5 bases, with 17 bases left in between. The full variable domain, its missing parts supplied by reference TRBV19 and TRBJ2-3, is DGGITQSPKYLFRKEGQNVTLSCEQNLNHDAMYWYRQDPGQGLRLIYYSQIVNDFQKGDIAEGYSVSREKKESFPLTVTSAQKNPTAFYLCASSSTGEYKDTQYFGPGTRLTVL.

The chain combines TRBV28 with TRBJ2-1, with D possibly matching TRBD2 (6 bases). The CDR3 covers 19 residues. CDR1 and CDR2 (germline): MDHEN, SYDVKM. Trimming stripped 3 bases from V and 3 bases from J, with 24 bases between. The CDR3 region is CASSFIPLAWAGNYNEQFF. In DNA, the CDR3 is TGTGCCAGCAGTTTCATCCCTCTAGCGTGGGCGGGCAACTACAATGAGCAGTTCTTC.

Notes on this clone: One junction end disagrees with the germline gene, perhaps due to a read error. The chain recombines TRBV7-7 with TRBJ2-3; D possibly corresponds to TRBD1 (6 bases). Germline CDR1 reads SSHAT; CDR2 reads FNYEAQ (reference sequence). This CDR3 has 13 amino acids. CDR3 protein: CASSSGHTDTQYF. The CDR3 region has the DNA TGTGCTAGCAGCTCGGGACACACAGATACGCAGTATTTT.

The table lists this clone with a few counts. The rearrangement joins TRBV7-9 to TRBJ2-1, with D possibly being TRBD1 (6 bases). V was pared by 5 bases and J by 15 bases, with 20 bases between. CDR1 and CDR2 (germline): SEHNR, FQNEAQ (reference sequence). The length of the CDR3 is 13 residues. This CDR3 is CASSAGFPQGGFF. The CDR3 coding sequence is TGTGCCAGCAGCGCGGGCTTCCCCCAAGGGGGGTTCTTC. Combining the CDR3 with reference TRBV7-9 and TRBJ2-1 gives the whole variable domain DTGVSQNPRHKITKRGQNVTFRCDPISEHNRLYWYRQTLGQGPEFLTYFQNEAQLEKSRLLSDRFSAERPKGSFSTLEIQRTEQGDSAMYLCASSAGFPQGGFFGPGTRLTVL.

This chain joins TRBV29-1 and TRBJ1-1; 7 bases line up with TRBD1. The CDR3 contains 14 residues. V was pared by 5 bases and J by 5 bases, with 11 bases of the junction left unmatched. CDR1 is SQVTM, CDR2 ANQGSEA, per germline. CDR3 sequence reads: CSVSAIAGGTEAFF. The CDR3 region has the DNA TGCAGCGTTAGCGCGATCGCAGGGGGTACTGAAGCTTTCTTT.

The chain combines TRBV9 with TRBJ2-2, with TRBD2 matching 12 bases. The CDR3 is 19 amino acids. CDR1 and CDR2 from the germline V gene are SGDLS and YYNGEE. The trim removed 1 base at V and 3 bases at J, leaving 10 bases unmatched. CDR3 residues: CASSVLLAGGPGDTGELFF. The CDR3 bases are TGTGCCAGCAGCGTACTGCTAGCGGGAGGGCCTGGGGACACCGGGGAGCTGTTTTTT.